This TCR beta chain was retrieved from a study of shared clonotypes between healthy human individuals. Study-level information: Aged 18 to 49, the donors were a couple of women and a few men. Each donor's CD8 memory used one plate, CD8 naive two, each CD4 subset three. Study conclusions and caveats: Lower generation probabilities were found for non-shared clonotypes than for those shared by all four donors. Sampling involved blood alone; tissue repertoires likely differ.

Comments on this clone: Its specificity is unknown. Additional DNA sequences in this sample encode the identical CDR3.

Method: immunoSEQ multiplex PCR; TCRdb's copy keeps in-frame clones and lacks some. The repertoire holds roughly 810,000 clones, with about 96% as singletons. Germline CDR1 reads MNHEY; CDR2 reads SMNVEV (reference sequence). V was shortened by 6 bases and J by 1 base, with 10 bases between the two germline ends. This CDR3 comprises 13 residues. Naive CD8 cells comprised CD45RO-negative, CCR7-positively selected cells, excluding terminally differentiated effector memory CD45RA+ cells. The specimen was naive CD8+ T cells sorted from blood. The sequence came from a man between 25 and 39 years old in good health. This chain joins TRBV27 and TRBJ2-7; the D gene is possibly TRBD1 (5 bases). The CDR3, as DNA: TGTGCCAGCAGCCTGACAGCATCCTACGAGCAGTACTTC. Amino acid sequence: CASSLTASYEQYF.